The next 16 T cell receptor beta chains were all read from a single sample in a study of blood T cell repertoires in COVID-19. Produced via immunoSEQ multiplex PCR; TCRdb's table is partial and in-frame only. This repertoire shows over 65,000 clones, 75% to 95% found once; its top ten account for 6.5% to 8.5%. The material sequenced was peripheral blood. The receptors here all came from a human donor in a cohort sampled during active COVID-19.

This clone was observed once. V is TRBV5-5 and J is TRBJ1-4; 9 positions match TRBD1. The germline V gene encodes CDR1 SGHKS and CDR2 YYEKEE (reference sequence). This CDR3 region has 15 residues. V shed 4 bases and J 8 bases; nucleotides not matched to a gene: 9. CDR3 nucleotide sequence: TGTGCCAGCAGCATGTGGACAGGGGTACAGGAAAAACTGTTTTTT. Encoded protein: CASSMWTGVQEKLFF.

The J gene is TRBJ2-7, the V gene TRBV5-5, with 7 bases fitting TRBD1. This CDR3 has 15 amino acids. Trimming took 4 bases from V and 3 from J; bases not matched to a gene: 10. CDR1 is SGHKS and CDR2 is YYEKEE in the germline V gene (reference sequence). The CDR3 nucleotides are TGTGCCAGCAGCCTTGCCGGGACAGATCTCTACGAGCAGTACTTC. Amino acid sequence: CASSLAGTDLYEQYF.

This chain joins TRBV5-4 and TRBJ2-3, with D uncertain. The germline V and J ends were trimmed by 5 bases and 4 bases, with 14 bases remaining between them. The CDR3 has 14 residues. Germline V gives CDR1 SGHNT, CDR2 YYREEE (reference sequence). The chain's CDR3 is CASRHSFRPDTQYF. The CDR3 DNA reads TGTGCCAGCAGACACAGCTTCCGCCCAGATACGCAGTATTTT.

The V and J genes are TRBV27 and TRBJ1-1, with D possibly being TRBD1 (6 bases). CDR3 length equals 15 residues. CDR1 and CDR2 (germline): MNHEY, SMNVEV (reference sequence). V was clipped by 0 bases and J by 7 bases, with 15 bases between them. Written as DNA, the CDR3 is TGTGCCAGCAGTTTATCGTTCAGTCGGACAGATGAAGCTTTCTTT. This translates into CASSLSFSRTDEAFF.

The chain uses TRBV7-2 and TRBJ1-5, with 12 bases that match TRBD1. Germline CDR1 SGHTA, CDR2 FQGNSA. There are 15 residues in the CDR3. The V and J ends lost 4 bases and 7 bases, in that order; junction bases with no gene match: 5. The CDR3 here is CASSSGQGARQPQHF. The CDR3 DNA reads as TGTGCCAGCAGCTCGGGACAGGGGGCGAGACAGCCCCAGCATTTT. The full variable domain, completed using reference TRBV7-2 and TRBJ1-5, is GAGVSQSPSNKVTEKGKDVELRCDPISGHTALYWYRQSLGQGLEFLIYFQGNSAPDKSGLPSDRFSAERTGGSVSTLTIQRTQQEDSAVYLCASSSGQGARQPQHFGDGTRLSIL.

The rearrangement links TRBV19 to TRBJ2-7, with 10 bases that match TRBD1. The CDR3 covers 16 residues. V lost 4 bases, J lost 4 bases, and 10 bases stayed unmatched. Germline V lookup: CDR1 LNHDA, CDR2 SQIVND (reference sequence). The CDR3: CASSTRGTGARYEQYF. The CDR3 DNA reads TGTGCCAGTAGTACAAGGGGGACAGGGGCCCGGTACGAGCAGTACTTC.

The CDR3 protein is CASSWTGNYGYTF. In DNA form, the CDR3 reads TGTGCCAGCAGCTGGACAGGGAACTATGGCTACACCTTC. This chain connects TRBV5-5 to TRBJ1-2; 8 nucleotides agree with TRBD1. CDR1 is SGHKS, CDR2 YYEKEE, per germline (reference sequence). The junction had 0 bases not matched to a gene; V was cut back by 3 bases and J by 2 bases. The CDR3 spans 13 residues.

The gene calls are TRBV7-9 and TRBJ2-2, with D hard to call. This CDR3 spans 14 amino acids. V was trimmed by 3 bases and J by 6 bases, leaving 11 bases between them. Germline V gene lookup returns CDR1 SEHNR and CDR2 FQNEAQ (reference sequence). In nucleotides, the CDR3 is TGTGCCAGCAGCTTCTGGAAAGGAGCCGGGGAGCTGTTTTTT. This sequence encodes CASSFWKGAGELFF.

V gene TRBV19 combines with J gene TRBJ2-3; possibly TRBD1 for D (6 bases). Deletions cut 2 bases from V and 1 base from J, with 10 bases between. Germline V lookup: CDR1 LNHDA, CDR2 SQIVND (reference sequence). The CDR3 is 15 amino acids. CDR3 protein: CASSIYQGRTDTQYF. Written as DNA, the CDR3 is TGTGCCAGTAGTATATATCAGGGGCGCACAGATACGCAGTATTTT.

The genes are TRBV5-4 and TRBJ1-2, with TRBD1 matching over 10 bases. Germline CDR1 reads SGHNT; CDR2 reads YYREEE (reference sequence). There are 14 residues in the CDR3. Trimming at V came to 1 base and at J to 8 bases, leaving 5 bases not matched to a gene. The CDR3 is CASSLTGTGVGYTF. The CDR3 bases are TGTGCCAGCAGCTTGACCGGGACAGGGGTCGGCTACACCTTC.

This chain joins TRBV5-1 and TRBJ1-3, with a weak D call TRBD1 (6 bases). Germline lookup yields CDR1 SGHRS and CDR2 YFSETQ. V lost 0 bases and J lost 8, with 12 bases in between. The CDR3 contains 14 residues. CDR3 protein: CASSLEGQRDTIYF. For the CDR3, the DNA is TGCGCCAGCAGCTTGGAGGGACAACGGGACACCATATATTTT. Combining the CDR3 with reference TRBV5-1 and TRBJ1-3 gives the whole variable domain KAGVTQTPRYLIKTRGQQVTLSCSPISGHRSVSWYQQTPGQGLQFLFEYFSETQRNKGNFPGRFSGRQFSNSRSEMNVSTLELGDSALYLCASSLEGQRDTIYFGEGSWLTVV.

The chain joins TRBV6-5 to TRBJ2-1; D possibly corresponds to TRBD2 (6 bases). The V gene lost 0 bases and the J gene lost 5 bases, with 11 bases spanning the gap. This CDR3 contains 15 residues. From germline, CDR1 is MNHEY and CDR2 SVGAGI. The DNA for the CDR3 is TGTGCCAGCAGTTACTCGCGCGGAGGGAACAATGAGCAGTTCTTC. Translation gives CASSYSRGGNNEQFF.

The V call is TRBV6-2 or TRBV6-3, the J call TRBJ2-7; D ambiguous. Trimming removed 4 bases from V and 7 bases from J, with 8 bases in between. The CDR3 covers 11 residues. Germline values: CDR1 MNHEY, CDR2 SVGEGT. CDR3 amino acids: CASSSRPEQYF. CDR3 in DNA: TGTGCCAGCAGTTCTAGACCGGAGCAGTACTTC.

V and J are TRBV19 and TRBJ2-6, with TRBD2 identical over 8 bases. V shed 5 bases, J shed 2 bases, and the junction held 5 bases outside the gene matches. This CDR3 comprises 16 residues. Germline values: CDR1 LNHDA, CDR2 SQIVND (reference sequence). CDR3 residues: CASSPRGGTGANVLTF. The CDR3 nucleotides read TGTGCCAGTAGTCCCCGGGGGGGCACTGGGGCCAACGTCCTGACTTTC.

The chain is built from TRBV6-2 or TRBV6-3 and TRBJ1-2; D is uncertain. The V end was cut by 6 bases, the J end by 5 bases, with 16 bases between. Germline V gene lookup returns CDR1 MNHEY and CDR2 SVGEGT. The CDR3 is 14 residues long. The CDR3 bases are TGTGCCAGCAGCCAAAATCTCCGGGGATATGGCTACACCTTC. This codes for CASSQNLRGYGYTF.

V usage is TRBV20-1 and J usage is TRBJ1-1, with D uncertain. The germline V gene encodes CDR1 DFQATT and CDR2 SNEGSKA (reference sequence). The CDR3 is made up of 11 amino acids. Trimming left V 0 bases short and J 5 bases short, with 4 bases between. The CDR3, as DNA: TGCAGTGCTAGAGATCGGACTGAAGCTTTCTTT. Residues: CSARDRTEAFF.